The 8 T cell receptor beta chains given below trace back to one sample, sequenced in a study of T-cell reconstitution after alpha-beta-depleted transplantation in children. For TCRbeta, the library was prepared with unique molecular identifiers. Via MiXCR, TCRdb re-called the PCR reads, giving one row per CDR3 protein. The repertoire holds more than 150,000 distinct CDR3 sequences, with approximately 15% as singletons. The sequenced sample was PBMCs from the stem cell graft donor, obtained from the stem cell graft. These receptors all stem from a human donor who donated a stem cell graft to a child with acute lymphoblastic leukemia.

This clonotype appeared many times. The CDR3 spells CASSLSPGHNYEQYF. The CDR3 DNA reads as TGTGCCAGCAGCTTATCGCCGGGACACAACTACGAGCAGTACTTC. This chain links TRBV7-9 with TRBJ2-7; tentative D call: TRBD1 (6 bases). This CDR3 has 15 residues. Trimming pared 2 bases from V and 3 bases from J, leaving 14 bases between. Germline V gene lookup returns CDR1 SEHNR and CDR2 FQNEAQ (reference sequence).

The rearrangement links TRBV5-4 to TRBJ2-7; a weak D match, TRBD2 (6 bases). The V end lost 2 bases, the J end lost 4 bases, and 16 bases lay between the germline ends. The CDR3 has 15 residues. Germline V gene data show CDR1 as SGHNT and CDR2 as YYREEE (reference sequence). CDR3 residues: CASSLPSDGGYEQYF. The CDR3 DNA follows: TGTGCCAGCAGCTTACCTAGTGACGGGGGATACGAGCAGTACTTC.

This clonotype was counted many times. V is TRBV27 and J is TRBJ2-2; D uncertain. The CDR3 covers 14 residues. CDR1 and CDR2 from the germline V gene are MNHEY and SMNVEV (reference sequence). With 4 bases removed from V and 10 bases from J, the gap between germline ends came to 16 bases. CDR3 nucleotides: TGTGCCAGCAGTTCACACTACGAGTTAGCGGAGCTGTTTTTT. Amino acids: CASSSHYELAELFF.

At least ten counts were recorded for this clonotype. This sequence joins TRBV12-3 or TRBV12-4 and TRBJ2-7; 9 bases agree with TRBD1. J was trimmed by 0 bases and V by 6 bases; bases with no gene match: 0. The CDR3 consists of 13 residues. The chain's CDR3 is CASRGQGSYEQYF. DNA for the CDR3: TGTGCCAGCAGGGGACAGGGCTCCTACGAGCAGTACTTC.

In this sample, this clonotype turned up many times. This chain uses TRBV10-1 with TRBJ2-2; 13 bases align to TRBD2. Germline CDR1 is WNHNN and CDR2 is SYGVQD (reference sequence). The CDR3 runs 18 residues. Trimming at V came to 3 bases and at J to 2 bases, leaving 6 bases not matched to a gene. The chain's CDR3 is CASSDRLAGGPNTGELFF. The CDR3 nucleotides are TGCGCCAGCAGTGACCGACTAGCGGGAGGACCCAACACCGGGGAGCTGTTTTTT.

The table lists this clonotype with many counts. This rearrangement joins TRBV12-3 or TRBV12-4 to TRBJ2-3; D is ambiguous. Trimming removed 8 bases from V and 2 bases from J, with 8 bases in between. This CDR3 is built from 12 residues. The CDR3 nucleotides are TGTGCCAGCGGGCCCGCCACAGATACGCAGTATTTT. Amino acid sequence: CASGPATDTQYF.

This clonotype came up many times. V usage is TRBV6-1 and J usage is TRBJ2-3, with unresolved D. The CDR3 runs 13 residues. V dropped 5 bases and J dropped 4 bases, with 10 bases sitting between them. The germline CDR1 and CDR2 sequences are MNHNS and SASEGT. The CDR3 DNA follows: TGTGCCAGCAGTAAGACACGGGCAGATACGCAGTATTTT. Amino acid sequence: CASSKTRADTQYF.

This clonotype occurred many times. The chain is built from TRBV5-1 and TRBJ2-7; D might be TRBD1 (6 bases). CDR3 length equals 13 residues. The ends were cut back, 3 bases at V and 3 bases at J, with 10 bases in the middle. Germline values: CDR1 SGHRS, CDR2 YFSETQ. The CDR3 sequence is CASSSTGNYEQYF. CDR3 sequence (DNA): TGCGCCAGCAGCTCGACAGGCAACTACGAGCAGTACTTC.